These T cell receptor beta chains were read from a single sample in a study of identifying expanded T cells in peripheral blood. Clones were sequenced by immunoSEQ multiplex PCR, and TCRdb holds only the in-frame ones, with some missing. The table includes roughly 90,000 clones, roughly 85% detected once. The sequenced sample consisted of blood. Receptor source: a person aged 18-70 years in good health. Both conserved end residues are trimmed from each CDR3.

V	J	CDR3
TRBV30	TRBJ2-5	AWREGQGNQETQY
TRBV6-1	TRBJ1-6	ASSEVAQGRTPLH
TRBV5-4	TRBJ1-3	ATRDVYSGNTIY
TRBV18	TRBJ1-2	ASSQQDDYGYT
TRBV7-6	TRBJ2-7	ASSLVGTGGSGDYEQY
TRBV27	TRBJ1-4	ASRYAGNEKLF
TRBV5-1	TRBJ2-5	ASSLMSVQETQY
TRBV30	TRBJ1-1	AWSRGNNEAF
TRBV30	TRBJ2-5	AWSDITRGVGTQY
TRBV7-3	TRBJ2-3	ASSYIKGDTQY
TRBV19	TRBJ2-5	ASSIRGFRETQY
TRBV5-7	TRBJ2-5	ASSLAPGLVGETQY
TRBV10-2	TRBJ2-1	ASIAGGPSNEQF
TRBV5-1	TRBJ1-2	ASSLGSANYGYT
TRBV15	TRBJ2-7	ATSPYVLGGGDEQY
TRBV2	TRBJ2-2	ASKPTQNTGELF
TRBV7-8	TRBJ2-1	ASSPTSGGGKF
TRBV2	TRBJ1-5	ASTNTGSGQPQH
TRBV5-5	TRBJ1-2	ASSFGDYGYT
TRBV7-9	TRBJ1-5	ASSLERSNQPQH
TRBV6-4	TRBJ2-3	ASSDTGGAADTQY
TRBV6-5	TRBJ2-1	ASSPGQGVGAF
TRBV6-5	TRBJ1-2	ASSSNQQGNGYGYT
TRBV5-1	TRBJ2-1	ASSLDRGGGEQF